This T cell receptor beta chain was recorded in a study of T cell responses to AZD1222 COVID-19 vaccine. Overall study context: Samples with a second dose at about 4 or about 12 weeks were pooled together.

Here immunoSEQ multiplex PCR was the method, and the copy in TCRdb shows in-frame clones only, minus some. In the table there are about 180,000 clones, around 88% of which are singletons. Study-wide findings and caveats: Mostly white British, mostly female donors; authors suggested clonal diversity may be underestimated. The study identified only five or six AZD1222 recipients as seropositive at baseline. Spike-spanning, vaccine-associated CD4 TCRs were dominant at 160-218 and 743-854.

This clone appeared once. Its antigen is not identified. The sequence was collected from an adult in good health. Here the sequenced sample was peripheral blood, taken on day 0 of AZD1222 vaccination.

This CDR3 reads CASSIRRGTGPSGNTIYF. The DNA for the CDR3 is TGTGCCAGCAGCATTAGAAGAGGGACAGGGCCCTCTGGAAACACCATATATTTT. The chain uses TRBV21-1 and TRBJ1-3; TRBD1 is taken as the D call from the table, unchecked against the DNA. TRBV21-1 is a pseudogene locus. CDR3 length: 18 residues.